This T cell receptor (beta chain) originates from a study of blood T cells in healthy people across ages. Combining a sample-barcoded 5' primer with a J-beta primer mix, a second PCR ran for roughly 7 to 11 cycles. TCRdb re-analysed the 5' RACE reads in MiXCR, keeping a single row per CDR3 protein. The sample shows 900,000 to 950,000 distinct CDR3 sequences, almost 30% of them seen only once. This clonotype has at least ten counts. The CDR3 spans 15 residues. CDR1 is SGDLS, CDR2 YYNGEE, per germline. V was shortened by 0 bases and J by 0 bases, with 10 bases between the two germline ends. The same sample was also used in a study of T cells of mothers and their children. That report notes: Each mother yielded more than 9 million TCR beta CDR3 reads. Each child yielded about 3 million reads.

Material: blood. This TCR came from a woman between 40 and 50 years old in good health. V usage is TRBV9 and J usage is TRBJ2-7; D is undetermined. The CDR3: CASSVGARSSYEQYF. CDR3 bases: TGTGCCAGCAGCGTAGGAGCTAGGAGCTCCTACGAGCAGTACTTC.